The 2 T cell receptor beta chains in this list originate from one sample, sequenced in a study of control samples from healthy donors and cancer patients. TCRdb keeps only in-frame clones here, not all; method: immunoSEQ multiplex PCR. The sample has around 230,000 clones; 85% to 95% are singletons. What was sequenced was blood. Source of these receptors: a man aged 50-59 years in good health.

This chain connects TRBV5-1 to TRBJ2-3; 11 nucleotides align to TRBD1. V shed 5 bases and J 1 base; nucleotides not matched to a gene: 6. Germline CDR1 SGHRS, CDR2 YFSETQ. This CDR3 is 16 amino acids long. CDR3 nucleotide sequence: TGCGCCAGCAGTCAAGGACAGGGGGCCGGCACAGATACGCAGTATTTT. It codes for CASSQGQGAGTDTQYF.

The chain carries TRBV3-1 (or the pseudogene TRBV3-2) and TRBJ2-2; the D is unclear. Germline V gene lookup returns CDR1 LGHDT and CDR2 YNNKEL (reference sequence). V dropped 3 bases and J dropped 4 bases, with 9 bases sitting between them. The CDR3 totals 14 residues. Written as DNA, the CDR3 is TGTGCCAGCAGCCACGAATCGGGCACCGGGGAGCTGTTTTTT. Amino acids: CASSHESGTGELFF.